Listed below are T cell receptor beta chains from one sample, sequenced in a study of blood T cell repertoires in COVID-19. The table came from immunoSEQ multiplex PCR; TCRdb's copy has only in-frame clones and leaves some out. The table lists 120,000 to 150,000 clones, about 82% of them singletons. The sequenced sample was peripheral blood. The origin of the receptors is a woman aged 60-75 years with acute or convalescent COVID-19. The conserved cysteine and the conserved F or W are not part of the CDR3 here. D genes are given only for firm matches. Expanded clones are given a class, and other clones once, few, many or no size at all.

>TRBV11-3|NA|TRBJ1-1|NA
ATNYYRGGENTEAF
>TRBV2|many|TRBJ1-5|TRBD1
ASDRGGGNQPQH
>TRBV9|NA|TRBJ1-2|NA
ASSRGGASGGDSYGYT
>TRBV6-5|NA|TRBJ1-1|TRBD1
ASSYLTGGRTEAF
>TRBV19|once|TRBJ2-7|TRBD2
ASSIEGTSGAYEQY
>TRBV27|NA|TRBJ1-1|TRBD1
ASTLRRTGGGTEAF
>TRBV6-2/TRBV6-3|few|TRBJ2-7|TRBD2
ASSRTSGGPNYEQY
>TRBV15|NA|TRBJ1-3|NA
ATSRGGLSSGNTIY
>TRBV6-5|NA|TRBJ1-1|TRBD1
ASSYKGASNTEAF
>TRBV30|NA|TRBJ2-2|NA
AWSVRRSADGDTGELF
>TRBV3-1/TRBV3-2|NA|TRBJ1-4|NA
ASRSRGSGGSEKLF
>TRBV9|NA|TRBJ2-5|TRBD2
ASSVGLAGVEETQY
>TRBV6-6|few|TRBJ1-2|TRBD1
ASSPRQGVGYGYT
>TRBV9|NA|TRBJ2-3|NA
ASSLEGPLAGDTQY
>TRBV19|few|TRBJ2-7|TRBD1
ASSIRTGGGGQY
>TRBV10-3|few|TRBJ2-7|NA
AITKDRGRYEQY
>TRBV5-1|NA|TRBJ2-7|TRBD1
ASSGGQVIRPEQY
>TRBV6-5|few|TRBJ1-6|NA
ASSYVGSPLH
>TRBV7-2|NA|TRBJ1-6|NA
ASSLEKTRNSPLH
>TRBV29-1|NA|TRBJ1-5|TRBD1
SVGGQGRNQPQH
>TRBV27|NA|TRBJ1-2|TRBD1
ASSLMTPRRDRFGSNYGYT
>TRBV3-1/TRBV3-2|NA|TRBJ2-7|NA
ASSQGGRYEQY
>TRBV5-6|NA|TRBJ1-6|NA
ASSLATLRSSPLH